The 20 T cell receptor beta chains in this list originate from one sample, sequenced in a study of graft-versus-host responses after intestinal transplantation. Their antigen targets remain unknown. The method was immunoSEQ multiplex PCR; TCRdb's version includes in-frame clones alone and lacks a portion of them. The sample contains about 99,000 clones, roughly 92% of which appear only once. Here the sequenced sample was unstimulated CD8+ T cells sorted from spleen or lymph node cells, taken before transplant. The receptors were gathered from a human donor who was the organ donor for an intestinal transplant.

The DNA for the CDR3 is TGTGCCAGCAGCCCTAAAGTATCTGAAGCTTTCTTT. Residues: CASSPKVSEAFF. The chain employs TRBV7-9 and TRBJ1-1; D is unresolved. Germline V lookup: CDR1 SEHNR, CDR2 FQNEAQ (reference sequence). V shed 5 bases and J shed 6 bases, with 10 bases lying between them. This CDR3 is built from 12 residues.

The rearrangement joins TRBV30 to TRBJ1-5, with D possibly TRBD1 on 6 matching bases. The V end lost 1 base, the J end lost 5 bases, and 9 bases lay between the germline ends. This CDR3 is 13 amino acids long. Germline V gives CDR1 GTSNPN, CDR2 SVGIG (reference sequence). CDR3 nucleotides: TGTGCCTGGAGTGAACAGGGCTATCAGCCCCAGCATTTT. Translated, it gives CAWSEQGYQPQHF.

Points on this clone: The DNA is omitted, as the CDR3 cannot be located on it reliably, and the CDR3 follows TCRdb's listing. The chain combines TRBV27 with TRBJ2-1; the D segment call TRBD2 is taken from the table without a DNA check. Per the germline V gene, CDR1 is MNHEY and CDR2 is SMNVEV (reference sequence). The CDR3 adds up to 17 amino acids, both ends counted. CDR3 sequence reads: CASSFFGEGGPVNEQFF.

This chain connects TRBV29-1 to TRBJ2-7; D unclear. The CDR3 runs 13 residues. V gave up 3 bases and J gave up 0 bases, with 9 bases separating them. Germline V gene lookup returns CDR1 SQVTM and CDR2 ANQGSEA. The CDR3 is CSVEEPGSYEQYF. CDR3 coding DNA: TGCAGCGTTGAGGAGCCGGGCTCCTACGAGCAGTACTTC.

This chain uses TRBV5-1 with TRBJ2-7; the D gene is possibly TRBD1 (6 bases). The CDR3 extends over 14 amino acids. Trimming took 0 bases from V and 4 from J, leaving 11 bases between them. Germline loops: CDR1 SGHRS, CDR2 YFSETQ. The CDR3 protein is CASSLVGTTYEQYF. The CDR3 DNA follows: TGCGCCAGCAGCTTGGTTGGGACAACATACGAGCAGTACTTC.

The rearrangement uses TRBV13 and TRBJ2-5; tentative D call: TRBD2 (6 bases). Between the trimmed V and J ends, which lost 3 bases and 1 base, there was a span of 15 bases. The CDR3 has 16 residues. Germline CDR1 and CDR2: PRHDT and FYEKMQ (reference sequence). The CDR3 DNA is TGTGCCAGCAGCTTGGGGATTAGCGGTGTCCAAGAGACCCAGTACTTC. Its translation is CASSLGISGVQETQYF.

The J gene is TRBJ2-3, the V gene TRBV10-2, with TRBD2 as a possible D gene (7 bases). V was clipped by 10 bases and J by 3 bases, with 20 bases between them. This CDR3 contains 15 residues. CDR1 is WSHSY, CDR2 SAAADI, per germline. The CDR3 is CANSGRGGLTDTQYF. The CDR3 nucleotides are TGCGCCAACTCCGGAAGGGGGGGTTTGACAGATACGCAGTATTTT.

The chain couples TRBV5-1 to TRBJ2-1, with 11 bases identical to TRBD2. Unmatched junction bases numbered 8, after V lost 2 bases and J lost 7 bases. Per germline, CDR1 SGHRS and CDR2 YFSETQ. This CDR3 comprises 16 residues. This CDR3 is CASSFPPSGRMNEQFF. CDR3 nucleotides: TGCGCCAGCAGCTTTCCCCCTAGCGGGAGGATGAATGAGCAGTTCTTC.

The chain couples TRBV5-1 to TRBJ2-1; 9 bases line up with TRBD2. CDR1 is SGHRS, CDR2 YFSETQ, per germline. The CDR3 covers 14 residues. With 7 bases clipped from V and 7 bases from J, the junction kept 9 bases outside the gene matches. CDR3 bases: TGCGCCAGCCGAAACGCAGCGGGAGGAAATGAGCAGTTCTTC. This sequence encodes CASRNAAGGNEQFF.

J is TRBJ1-1 and V is TRBV30; 9 nucleotides match TRBD1. The V gene's germline CDR1 is GTSNPN and CDR2 SVGIG (reference sequence). V gave up 4 bases and J gave up 0 bases; unmatched junction bases: 12. CDR3 length: 17 amino acids. The CDR3 here is CAWNRGQGQGMNTEAFF. The CDR3 nucleotides read TGTGCCTGGAATAGGGGTCAGGGACAGGGAATGAACACTGAAGCTTTCTTT.

J is TRBJ1-6 and V is TRBV7-9; D not certain. The V end was cut by 1 base, the J end by 6 bases, with 7 bases between. Germline V lookup: CDR1 SEHNR, CDR2 FQNEAQ (reference sequence). CDR3 length: 14 amino acids. The chain's CDR3 is CASSLVLFNSPLHF. In DNA form, the CDR3 reads TGTGCCAGCAGCTTAGTCCTCTTTAATTCACCCCTCCACTTT.

This chain uses TRBV11-1 with TRBJ2-7; a possible D gene is TRBD2 (6 bases). Trimming removed 0 bases from V and 3 bases from J, with 12 bases in between. This CDR3 has 15 amino acids. Germline CDR1 and CDR2: SGHAT and FQDESV (reference sequence). The CDR3 reads CASSLAGGANYEQYF. DNA of the CDR3: TGTGCCAGCAGCTTAGCAGGCGGGGCTAACTACGAGCAGTACTTC.

The rearrangement joins TRBV4-1 to TRBJ2-2; tentatively, D is TRBD1 (5 bases). The CDR3 contains 15 residues. Between the trimmed V and J ends, which lost 4 bases and 3 bases, there was a span of 12 bases. Germline CDR1 and CDR2: MGHRA and YSYEKL. DNA of the CDR3: TGCGCCAGCAGCCGCCAAAAGACAGACACCGGGGAGCTGTTTTTT. It translates to CASSRQKTDTGELFF.

The V gene is TRBV2, the J gene TRBJ2-5, with a possible D match to TRBD2 (6 bases). Germline V gives CDR1 SNHLY, CDR2 FYNNEI. CDR3 length equals 14 residues. Trimming stripped 6 bases from V and 0 bases from J, with 11 bases between. CDR3 in DNA: TGTGCCAGCAGCAATGGGGAGGACCAAGAGACCCAGTACTTC. This sequence encodes CASSNGEDQETQYF.

The rearrangement joins TRBV15 to TRBJ2-2, with D maybe TRBD2 (7 bases). The length of the CDR3 is 16 residues. V dropped 0 bases and J dropped 6 bases, with 14 bases sitting between them. Germline V gene sequence: CDR1 LNHNV, CDR2 YYDKDF (reference sequence). The CDR3 bases are TGTGCCACCAGCAGAGATAGAAGGGGGGGGGCCGGGGAGCTGTTTTTT. It yields the protein CATSRDRRGGAGELFF.

With respect to this clone: In the same sample, other DNA sequences code for this CDR3. DNA of the CDR3: TGTGCCAGCAGTCTCACCGGGGAGCTGTTTTTT. It is translated as CASSLTGELFF. V usage is TRBV25-1 and J usage is TRBJ2-2, with D unresolved. Germline-derived CDR1 and CDR2 are MGHDK and SYGVNS. The CDR3 is 11 residues long. V was clipped by 5 bases and J by 4 bases, with 2 bases between them.

The V gene is TRBV2, the J gene TRBJ2-2; 13 bases are a match to TRBD2. The ends lost 8 bases at V and 8 bases at J; junction bases unmatched: 5. Germline V gives CDR1 SNHLY, CDR2 FYNNEI. CDR3 size: 14 residues. CDR3 sequence (DNA): TGTGCCAGCCAGGGGACTAGCGGGGAAGGGGAGCTGTTTTTT. It encodes CASQGTSGEGELFF.

V usage is TRBV19 and J usage is TRBJ1-3; 7 bases agree with TRBD1. The CDR3 extends over 18 amino acids. V shed 8 bases and J 1 base; nucleotides not matched to a gene: 17. The germline gives CDR1 LNHDA, CDR2 SQIVND (reference sequence). The CDR3 region is CASADSWGDRASGNTIYF. The CDR3 nucleotides read TGTGCCAGTGCGGATTCCTGGGGTGACAGGGCTTCTGGAAACACCATATATTTT. The full variable domain, in which reference TRBV19 and TRBJ1-3 provide the parts outside the CDR3, is DGGITQSPKYLFRKEGQNVTLSCEQNLNHDAMYWYRQDPGQGLRLIYYSQIVNDFQKGDIAEGYSVSREKKESFPLTVTSAQKNPTAFYLCASADSWGDRASGNTIYFGEGSWLTVV.

This rearrangement joins TRBV13 to TRBJ1-5; 7 nucleotides agree with TRBD1. CDR3 length: 14 residues. The germline CDR1 and CDR2 sequences are PRHDT and FYEKMQ (reference sequence). V gave up 5 bases and J gave up 4 bases; unmatched junction bases: 5. The chain's CDR3 is CASSLGTANQPQHF. The DNA of the CDR3 is TGTGCCAGCAGCCTCGGGACAGCTAATCAGCCCCAGCATTTT.

V gene TRBV25-1 combines with J gene TRBJ2-5, with 7 bases that match TRBD1. Near its end, the DNA agrees better with TRBJ2-7, so the J call may be wrong. CDR3 size: 13 residues. Germline CDR1 is MGHDK and CDR2 is SYGVNS. The CDR3 region is CASSPGQNYEQYF. The DNA for the CDR3 is TGTGCCAGCAGTCCGGGACAGAACTACGAGCAGTACTTC.